Following are 19 T cell receptor beta chains from one sample sequenced in a study of T cell repertoires in cytomegalovirus infection. What these receptors recognize is not known. TCRdb reanalysed the reads using MiXCR and keeps one entry per CDR3 protein. The data show approximately 120,000 distinct CDR3 sequences, 29% seen once. Sequences were derived from CD8+ T cells from cultured PBMCs, sampled from culture after CMV antigen stimulation. These receptors came from a human donor in good health (CMV status not recorded). Some clones in this sample may be carry-over from other donors' samples.

The chain employs TRBV2 and TRBJ2-5; the match to TRBD2 covers 8 bases. There are 11 residues in the CDR3. V lost 11 bases to trimming and J lost 4 bases; unmatched junction nucleotides: 3. Per the germline V gene, CDR1 is SNHLY and CDR2 is FYNNEI. This chain's CDR3 is CAAGRVETQYF. The DNA for the CDR3 is TGTGCCGCCGGGAGGGTAGAGACCCAGTACTTC. The whole variable domain, filled in from reference TRBV2 and TRBJ2-5, reads EPEVTQTPSHQVTQMGQEVILRCVPISNHLYFYWYRQILGQKVEFLVSFYNNEISEKSEIFDDQFSVERPDGSNFTLKIRSTKLEDSAMYFCAAGRVETQYFGPGTRLLVL.

This clonotype was picked up many times. This chain connects TRBV7-2 to TRBJ2-1; no reliable D call. Per germline, CDR1 SGHTA and CDR2 FQGNSA. V shed 2 bases and J shed 8 bases, with 10 bases lying between them. This CDR3 comprises 13 residues. CDR3 amino acids: CASSLIVMDEQFF. In DNA form, the CDR3 reads TGTGCCAGCAGCTTAATAGTTATGGATGAGCAGTTCTTC.

This chain joins TRBV13 and TRBJ1-2; 8 bases fit TRBD1. V trimming: 5 bases; J trimming: 2 bases; junction bases outside the gene matches: 4. CDR1 PRHDT and CDR2 FYEKMQ come from the germline V gene (reference sequence). The CDR3 contains 14 residues. The CDR3 bases are TGTGCCAGCAGCCTCGGGACAGGCAACTATGGCTACACCTTC. Translated: CASSLGTGNYGYTF.

This chain links TRBV12-3 or TRBV12-4 with TRBJ2-5; 10 positions agree with TRBD2. CDR3 length: 15 amino acids. The junction had 2 bases not matched to a gene; V was cut back by 2 bases and J by 2 bases. CDR3 bases: TGTGCCAGCAGTTTACTAGCGGGGGCACAAGAGACCCAGTACTTC. Translated: CASSLLAGAQETQYF.

The V call is TRBV27, the J call TRBJ2-7; no clear D gene. The germline V and J ends were trimmed by 1 base and 3 bases, with 7 bases remaining between them. CDR1 MNHEY and CDR2 SMNVEV come from the germline V gene (reference sequence). The CDR3 totals 13 residues. The CDR3 is CASSLLDGYEQYF. The DNA for the CDR3 is TGTGCCAGCAGTTTATTGGACGGCTACGAGCAGTACTTC.

This clonotype showed up many times. V is TRBV6-1 and J is TRBJ1-2, with D possibly being TRBD1 (5 bases). Germline assignment: CDR1 MNHNS and CDR2 SASEGT. V was pared by 8 bases and J by 0 bases, with 16 bases between. The CDR3 totals 15 residues. The CDR3 loop is CASASRDGTNYGYTF. For the CDR3, the DNA is TGTGCCAGCGCGTCCCGGGACGGGACTAACTATGGCTACACCTTC.

The CDR3 DNA reads as TGCAGCGTATGGGGGTATGACAGGGGGAAGGCTAACTATGGCTACACCTTC. This encodes CSVWGYDRGKANYGYTF. The V gene is TRBV29-1, the J gene TRBJ1-2; 9 nucleotides align to TRBD1. This CDR3 has 17 amino acids. Per the germline V gene, CDR1 is SQVTM and CDR2 is ANQGSEA. V lost 6 bases, J lost 0 bases, and 14 bases stayed unmatched.

The chain uses TRBV19 and TRBJ1-1; D gene ambiguous. In germline, CDR1 is LNHDA, CDR2 SQIVND (reference sequence). The CDR3 spans 12 residues. Trimming pared 3 bases from V and 7 bases from J, leaving 9 bases between. In DNA form, the CDR3 reads TGTGCCAGTAGTATTCGAGGGATTGAAGCTTTCTTT. This encodes CASSIRGIEAFF.

This clonotype occurred many times. V gene TRBV7-2 combines with J gene TRBJ2-7, with 8 bases aligning to TRBD1. The junction had 8 bases not matched to a gene; V was cut back by 4 bases and J by 3 bases. From germline, CDR1 is SGHTA and CDR2 FQGNSA. The CDR3 contains 15 residues. The CDR3 is CASSSTGTGVYEQYF. CDR3 bases: TGTGCCAGCAGCTCCACCGGGACAGGAGTCTACGAGCAGTACTTC.

The chain employs TRBV5-6 and TRBJ2-1, with 7 bases aligning to TRBD1. The CDR3 consists of 19 residues. After removal of 0 bases from V and 1 base from J, the junction contained 13 bases not matched to a gene. Per germline, CDR1 SGHDT and CDR2 YYEEEE. CDR3 loop: CASSLGGQATWGSYNEQFF. CDR3 sequence (DNA): TGTGCCAGCAGCTTGGGCGGACAGGCAACTTGGGGGTCCTACAATGAGCAGTTCTTC.

This clonotype was observed many times. The J gene is TRBJ1-6, the V gene TRBV27, with 8 bases fitting TRBD1. Losses at the gene ends were 6 bases for V and 7 bases for J; bases not matched to a gene: 17. CDR1 and CDR2 from the germline V gene are MNHEY and SMNVEV (reference sequence). CDR3 length: 18 amino acids. The CDR3 bases are TGTGCCAGCAGCCCTTCGCAGGGGGCCTACCTGTTGAATTCACCCCTCCACTTT. The encoded protein is CASSPSQGAYLLNSPLHF.

This clonotype was counted between two and nine times. The chain combines TRBV6-4 with TRBJ2-1; 7 bases align to TRBD2. Looked up from germline, CDR1 is MRHNA and CDR2 is SNTAGT. The CDR3 consists of 16 residues. The J segment lost 0 bases and the V segment lost 2 bases, leaving 4 bases of the junction unmatched. In DNA form, the CDR3 reads TGTGCCAGCAGTGACGGGCGGGGGAGCTCCTACAATGAGCAGTTCTTC. This translates into CASSDGRGSSYNEQFF.

This clonotype was seen many times. The chain is built from TRBV7-9 and TRBJ2-7, with D uncertain. The germline V gene encodes CDR1 SEHNR and CDR2 FQNEAQ (reference sequence). V lost 4 bases to trimming and J lost 2 bases, with 12 bases between them. The CDR3 extends over 14 amino acids. CDR3 nucleotides: TGTGCCAGCAGCTCCCCGTCAGAAGCCTACGAGCAGTACTTC. Amino acid sequence: CASSSPSEAYEQYF.

This clonotype has ten or more counts. The chain recombines TRBV29-1 with TRBJ2-7, with D perhaps being TRBD1 or TRBD2 (5 bases each). The length of the CDR3 is 14 residues. Germline assignment: CDR1 SQVTM and CDR2 ANQGSEA. With 3 bases removed from V and 2 bases from J, the gap between germline ends came to 14 bases. This CDR3 reads CSVDTPGTPYEQYF. The CDR3 nucleotides are TGCAGCGTTGATACCCCCGGGACCCCCTACGAGCAGTACTTC.

The CDR3 sequence: CASSWGRDTQYF. The DNA of the CDR3 is TGTGCCAGTAGTTGGGGGCGGGATACGCAGTATTTT. The chain has TRBV19 and TRBJ2-3; D perhaps matches TRBD1 (6 bases). Between the trimmed V and J ends, which lost 5 bases and 6 bases, there was a span of 9 bases. The CDR3 contains 12 residues. The germline V gene encodes CDR1 LNHDA and CDR2 SQIVND (reference sequence).

The chain couples TRBV25-1 to TRBJ2-7; D unclear. This CDR3 is 11 amino acids long. V lost 4 bases to trimming and J lost 4 bases, with 5 bases between them. Germline CDR1 reads MGHDK; CDR2 reads SYGVNS. CDR3 in DNA: TGTGCCAGCAGTGGAGTTTACGAGCAGTACTTC. It encodes CASSGVYEQYF.

This clonotype has a count of ten or more. The chain has TRBV11-2 and TRBJ2-1; 10 nucleotides agree with TRBD2. This CDR3 region has 16 residues. Germline V CDR1 and CDR2: SGHAT, FQNNGV. J lost 7 bases, V lost 5 bases, and 11 bases had no gene match. CDR3 coding DNA: TGTGCCAGCAGCCTGGCTCTAGCGGGGGCCGGGAATGAGCAGTTCTTC. Encoded protein: CASSLALAGAGNEQFF.

This clonotype has only a few counts. The chain couples TRBV18 to TRBJ2-1; TRBD2 aligns across 11 bases. The CDR3 contains 18 residues. V was pared by 2 bases and J by 3 bases, with 9 bases of the junction left unmatched. Germline V CDR1 and CDR2: KGHSH, LQKENI. This CDR3 reads CASSPSSLAGGNYNEQFF. CDR3 bases: TGTGCCAGCTCACCATCATCCCTAGCGGGAGGAAACTACAATGAGCAGTTCTTC.

The chain carries TRBV29-1 and TRBJ1-5; D is ambiguous. This CDR3 is built from 13 residues. V lost 6 bases, J lost 4 bases, and 13 bases lay in between. The germline gives CDR1 SQVTM, CDR2 ANQGSEA. Here the CDR3 DNA reads TGCAGCGTGACCGACTCGATTAATCAGCCCCAGCATTTT. This encodes CSVTDSINQPQHF.